This T cell receptor (beta chain) came from a study of T cells in Graves' hyperthyroidism and ophthalmopathy. The study, taken as a whole, reports: By a 13 V-J model, ophthalmopathy was set apart from stable hyperthyroidism.

Amplification of TCR beta CDR3 regions used RNA as the template. When the TCR CDR3 underwent first-round RT-PCR, the HTBI primer set was used. A single record per CDR3 protein comes from TCRdb applying MiXCR to the multiplex PCR reads. The sample carries over 350,000 distinct CDR3 sequences, roughly 18% recorded once. This clonotype was recorded at least ten times. No antigen is known for it. There are 13 residues in the CDR3. Trimming stripped 8 bases from V and 1 base from J, with 11 bases between. Germline lookup yields CDR1 MNHNS and CDR2 SASEGT. Uncontrolled infections, other autoimmune diseases, pregnancy or lactation led to exclusion of patients.

This clonotype was sampled from a man between 18 and 29 years old with Graves' ophthalmopathy. V usage is TRBV6-1 and J usage is TRBJ1-1; D might be TRBD1 (5 bases). The sequenced sample consisted of blood. The CDR3 is CASGDGTNTEAFF. The CDR3 DNA is TGTGCCAGCGGGGACGGAACGAACACTGAAGCTTTCTTT.